The TCR beta chain described here comes from a study of T cells expressing NK-cell markers. Overall study context: It was sorted CD3+CD56+NKG2C+, CD3+CD56+NKG2C- and CD3+CD56-NKG2C+ T cells that supplied the TCR beta repertoires. The study, taken as a whole, reports: Similarly, these clonotypes led the CD3+CD56-NKG2C+ fraction as well in four donors. Each of roughly six donors carried dominant NKG2C+ clonotypes accounting for about 1.0-7.0% of CD8+ T cells.

The CDR3 runs 15 residues. The germline CDR1 and CDR2 sequences are SGHTA and FQGNSA. Scientists made TCR beta cDNA using 5'RACE template switching with UMIs. From the 5' RACE reads, TCRdb lists one entry per CDR3 protein and no DNA. The sample has about 15,000 distinct CDR3 sequences. As for this clonotype: Its antigen is unknown.

The source material was blood T cells: a sorted CD56 or NKG2C T cell subset, CD4+ or CD8+ T cells, or bulk PBMC T cells (not recorded which). The V and J genes are TRBV7-2 and TRBJ2-7; the TCRdb call, TRBD1, lacks DNA for checking. The receptor comes from a man aged 18-70 years in good health. CDR3 protein: CASSYGQSVIYEQYF. The full variable domain, its missing parts supplied by reference TRBV7-2 and TRBJ2-7, is GAGVSQSPSNKVTEKGKDVELRCDPISGHTALYWYRQSLGQGLEFLIYFQGNSAPDKSGLPSDRFSAERTGGSVSTLTIQRTQQEDSAVYLCASSYGQSVIYEQYFGPGTRLTVT.